This entry lists 16 T cell receptor beta chains sequenced from one sample in a study of CD8+CD57+ T cells in acquired aplastic anemia. It was genomic DNA that served as the template for profiling TCR beta VDJ and CDR3. MiXCR was run by TCRdb on the reads, yielding one entry per CDR3 protein. The sample includes 100,000 to 120,000 distinct CDR3 sequences, less than 65% of them seen just once. Sample: sorted CD4+, CD8+, or CD8+CD57+ T cells (not recorded which) from PBMCs. These receptors were taken from a human donor in good health, serving as a control.

There are a few counts of this clonotype. Germline and junction disagree at one end, which may indicate a read error. V gene TRBV5-1 combines with J gene TRBJ2-1; 7 nucleotides line up with TRBD1. The germline CDR1 and CDR2 sequences are SGHRS and YFSETQ. The CDR3 runs to 15 residues. The CDR3 DNA reads TGCGCCAGCAGCTTGGGAGGGGGCTCCTACGATGAGCAGTTCTTC. It codes for CASSLGGGSYDEQFF.

This clonotype was detected many times. This chain joins TRBV7-8 and TRBJ2-1; D gene ambiguous. CDR1 SGHVS and CDR2 FQNEAQ come from the germline V gene. The length of the CDR3 is 13 residues. V was shortened by 5 bases and J by 5 bases, with 10 bases between the two germline ends. Here the CDR3 DNA reads TGTGCCAGCAGCCTCGGGCTGCACAATGAGCAGTTCTTC. Residues: CASSLGLHNEQFF. The full variable domain, rest sourced from reference TRBV7-8 and TRBJ2-1, is GAGVSQSPRYKVAKRGQDVALRCDPISGHVSLFWYQQALGQGPEFLTYFQNEAQLDKSGLPSDRFFAERPEGSVSTLKIQRTQQEDSAVYLCASSLGLHNEQFFGPGTRLTVL.

The CDR3 nucleotides read TGTGCCATCAGTGAGGGGGTTGGGGCTGGCTACACCTTC. This sequence encodes CAISEGVGAGYTF. J is TRBJ1-2 and V is TRBV10-3, with a possible D match to TRBD1 (5 bases). CDR3 size: 13 residues. Per the germline V gene, CDR1 is ENHRY and CDR2 is SYGVKD. V lost 2 bases, J lost 7 bases, and 11 bases lay in between.

This clonotype was counted many times. The chain links TRBV6-5 to TRBJ1-1; D unresolved. CDR3 length: 16 amino acids. V was shortened by 3 bases and J by 0 bases, with 14 bases between the two germline ends. The germline V gene encodes CDR1 MNHEY and CDR2 SVGAGI. CDR3 in amino acids: CASSYHPEDLNTEAFF. The CDR3 DNA is TGTGCCAGCAGTTATCATCCTGAGGACCTGAACACTGAAGCTTTCTTT.

This chain links TRBV2 with TRBJ1-2, with 8 bases lining up with TRBD1. Germline loops: CDR1 SNHLY, CDR2 FYNNEI. V was clipped by 2 bases and J by 2 bases; unmatched bases: 1. This CDR3 is built from 14 residues. CDR3 in amino acids: CASSETGGNYGYTF. DNA for the CDR3: TGTGCCAGCAGTGAAACAGGGGGAAACTATGGCTACACCTTC.

The rearrangement joins TRBV7-2 to TRBJ2-7; 8 bases map to TRBD2. In germline, CDR1 is SGHTA, CDR2 FQGNSA. V shed 3 bases and J 0 bases; nucleotides not matched to a gene: 4. The CDR3 is 15 residues long. CDR3 loop: CASSLVAGTSYEQYF. DNA for the CDR3: TGTGCCAGCAGCTTGGTAGCGGGAACCTCCTACGAGCAGTACTTC.

This clonotype is a singleton in its sample. This may arise from a read error, as a much more abundant clone is one base away. Since the CDR3 does not end with the conserved phenylalanine or tryptophan, this likely comes from a read error. This sequence joins TRBV12-3 or TRBV12-4 and TRBJ2-2, with D perhaps given as TRBD1 or TRBD2 (5 bases each). V lost 6 bases and J lost 7, with 12 bases in between. This CDR3 is built from 13 residues. CDR3 nucleotide sequence: TGTGCCAGCAGGATAGGGACGAGCGGGGAGCTGTTTTCT. Translation: CASRIGTSGELFS.

A single count supports this clonotype. Compared with germline, one end of the junction differs, possibly owing to a read error. The V and J genes are TRBV12-3 or TRBV12-4 and TRBJ1-2; D not certain. The CDR3 totals 12 residues. CDR3 bases: TGTGCCAACAGTTTAGCTAACTGTGGCTACACCTTC. Protein: CANSLANCGYTF.

This clonotype has more than one count but fewer than ten. The V call is TRBV19, the J call TRBJ2-7; 7 bases match TRBD1. V gave up 7 bases and J gave up 1 base; unmatched junction bases: 10. The CDR3 spans 15 residues. Germline V gene data show CDR1 as LNHDA and CDR2 as SQIVND (reference sequence). CDR3 DNA sequence: TGTGCCAGTACAGGACAGGCCGGTTTATCCTACGAGCAGTACTTC. It translates to CASTGQAGLSYEQYF.

As for this clonotype: At one end the junction does not follow the germline gene, possibly because of a read error. The V and J genes are TRBV12-3 or TRBV12-4 and TRBJ2-2, with D possibly matching TRBD1 (5 bases). The CDR3 length is 15 residues. The CDR3 sequence: CASSPPSGNAGELFF. The CDR3, as DNA: TGTGCCAGCAGTCCGCCCTCAGGGAACGCCGGGGAGCTGTTTTTT.

The chain employs TRBV29-1 and TRBJ2-5; 8 bases align to TRBD2. This CDR3 is built from 17 residues. Germline V gene sequence: CDR1 SQVTM, CDR2 ANQGSEA. The V and J ends lost 3 bases and 3 bases, in that order; junction bases with no gene match: 15. Here the CDR3 reads CSVDVRPRAGAKETQYF. The CDR3 nucleotides are TGCAGCGTTGATGTTCGGCCTCGAGCGGGGGCTAAAGAGACCCAGTACTTC.

Turning to this clonotype: This clone may be a read error of a much larger clone one base away. The chain couples TRBV9 to TRBJ2-2; D call uncertain. Germline CDR1 and CDR2: SGDLS and YYNGEE. The CDR3 covers 17 residues. The CDR3 region has the DNA TGTGCCAGCAGCGTGAGTTCTGCAAAACCGAACACCAGGGAGCTGTTTTTT. Translating gives CASSVSSAKPNTRELFF.

CDR3: CASRGQTLGEQYF. The CDR3 DNA sequence: TGTGCCAGTAGGGGACAGACCCTTGGCGAGCAGTACTTC. The V call is TRBV19, the J call TRBJ2-7, with TRBD1 matching over 7 bases. V dropped 6 bases and J dropped 6; count of bases not matched to a gene: 8. In germline, CDR1 is LNHDA, CDR2 SQIVND (reference sequence). The CDR3 runs 13 residues.

CDR3 DNA sequence: TGTGCCATCAGTGAGGGGAGGGCCAGTAACAATGAGCAGTTCTTC. Translation: CAISEGRASNNEQFF. This chain joins TRBV10-3 and TRBJ2-1; 7 positions match TRBD2. The CDR3 length is 15 residues. The ends lost 2 bases at V and 5 bases at J; junction bases unmatched: 6. Germline CDR1 reads ENHRY; CDR2 reads SYGVKD.

J is TRBJ1-4 and V is TRBV5-4; 11 nucleotides line up with TRBD1. The CDR3 has 16 amino acids. Per germline, CDR1 SGHNT and CDR2 YYREEE (reference sequence). Losses at the gene ends were 1 base for V and 7 bases for J; bases not matched to a gene: 6. The CDR3 nucleotides are TGTGCCAGCAGCTTGCGGACAGGGGGCGCGGGTGAAAAACTGTTTTTT. It codes for CASSLRTGGAGEKLFF.

This clonotype was seen repeatedly, ten times or more. J is TRBJ2-7 and V is TRBV4-1, with D possibly called TRBD1 or TRBD2 (5 bases each). This CDR3 has 15 residues. Germline CDR1 MGHRA, CDR2 YSYEKL. V was pared by 1 base and J by 3 bases, with 13 bases between. DNA of the CDR3: TGCGCCAGCAGCCAAGTTGAGGGGTCCTACTACGAGCAGTACTTC. Translated: CASSQVEGSYYEQYF.